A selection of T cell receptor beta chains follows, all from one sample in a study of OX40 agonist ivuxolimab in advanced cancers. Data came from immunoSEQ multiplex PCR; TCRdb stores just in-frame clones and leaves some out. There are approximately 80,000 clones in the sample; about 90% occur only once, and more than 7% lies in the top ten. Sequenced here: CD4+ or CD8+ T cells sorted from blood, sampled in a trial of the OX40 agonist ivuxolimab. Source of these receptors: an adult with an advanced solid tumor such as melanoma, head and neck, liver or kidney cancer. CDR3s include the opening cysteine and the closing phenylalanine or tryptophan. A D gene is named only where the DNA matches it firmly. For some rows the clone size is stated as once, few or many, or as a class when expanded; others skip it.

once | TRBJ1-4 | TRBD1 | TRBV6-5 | CASRRDRVF | TGTGCCAGCAGACGAGACAGGGTTTTT
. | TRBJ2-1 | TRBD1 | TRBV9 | CASSVPMETGKGWNEQFF | TGTGCCAGCAGCGTCCCTATGGAGACAGGGAAGGGGTGGAATGAGCAGTTCTTC
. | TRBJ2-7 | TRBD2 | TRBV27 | CASTPSAGGLFYEQYF | TGTGCCAGCACCCCCTCCGCGGGGGGGCTGTTCTACGAGCAGTACTTC
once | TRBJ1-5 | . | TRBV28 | CASSLRGGYSNQPQHF | TGTGCCAGCAGTTTACGGGGGGGATATAGCAATCAGCCCCAGCATTTT
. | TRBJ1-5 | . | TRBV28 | CASSFSPDAGFDQPQHF | TGTGCCAGCAGTTTTTCCCCCGATGCAGGGTTCGATCAGCCCCAGCATTTT
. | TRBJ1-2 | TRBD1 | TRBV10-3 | CAALETGTGGNGYTF | TGTGCCGCTCTGGAAACCGGGACAGGGGGAAATGGCTACACCTTC
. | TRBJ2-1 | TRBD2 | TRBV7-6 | CASSLAGLAGGYEQFF | TGTGCCAGCAGCTTAGCTGGACTAGCGGGAGGATATGAGCAGTTCTTC
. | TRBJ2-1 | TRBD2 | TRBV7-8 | CASSLLLGLAGEYEQFF | TGTGCCAGCAGCTTATTATTGGGACTAGCGGGAGAGTATGAGCAGTTCTTC
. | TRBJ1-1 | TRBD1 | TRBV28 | CASSSPTDREGGTEAFF | TGTGCCAGCAGTTCACCCACGGACAGGGAAGGGGGCACTGAAGCTTTCTTT
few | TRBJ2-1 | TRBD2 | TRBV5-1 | CASSLEPGGLNEQFF | TGCGCCAGCAGCTTGGAGCCGGGAGGTCTGAATGAGCAGTTCTTC
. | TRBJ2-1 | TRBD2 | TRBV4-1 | CASSITRNGLAGAIDEQFF | TGCGCCAGCAGCATTACTAGGAATGGACTAGCGGGAGCAATCGATGAGCAGTTCTTC
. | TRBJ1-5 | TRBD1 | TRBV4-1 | CASSQGYQGAGQPQHF | TGCGCCAGCAGCCAAGGATATCAGGGGGCCGGTCAGCCCCAGCATTTT
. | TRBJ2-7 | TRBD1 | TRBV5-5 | CASSGQTGVSYEQYF | TGTGCCAGCAGCGGACAGACAGGGGTCTCCTACGAGCAGTACTTC
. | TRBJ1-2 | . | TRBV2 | CASSAGVGYTF | TGTGCCAGCAGTGCCGGTGTTGGCTACACCTTC
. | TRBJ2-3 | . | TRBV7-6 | CASSYTDTQYF | TGTGCCAGCAGCTACACAGATACGCAGTATTTT
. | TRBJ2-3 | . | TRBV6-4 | CASSGRATDTQYF | TGTGCCAGCAGTGGAAGGGCGACAGATACGCAGTATTTT
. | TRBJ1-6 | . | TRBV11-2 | CASSLYYSYNSPLHF | TGTGCCAGCAGCTTATATTACTCCTATAATTCACCCCTCCACTTT
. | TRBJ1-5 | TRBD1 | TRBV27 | CASSPRDRGWRQPQHF | TGTGCCAGCAGCCCACGGGACAGGGGTTGGAGGCAGCCCCAGCATTTT
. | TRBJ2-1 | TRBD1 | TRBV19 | CATADRELNEQFF | TGTGCCACCGCGGACAGGGAGCTCAATGAGCAGTTCTTC
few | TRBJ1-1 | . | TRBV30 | CAWSPGLEEAFF | TGTGCCTGGAGTCCAGGGTTAGAGGAAGCTTTCTTT
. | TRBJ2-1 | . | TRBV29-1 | CSVGGSGGRVDEQFF | TGCAGCGTTGGAGGGTCAGGTGGGAGAGTAGATGAGCAGTTCTTC
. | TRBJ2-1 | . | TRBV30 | CAWRTSYNEQFF | TGTGCCTGGAGGACTAGCTACAATGAGCAGTTCTTC
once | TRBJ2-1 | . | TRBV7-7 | CASSRLSGSYNEQFF | TGTGCTAGCAGCCGCCTGAGCGGTTCCTACAATGAGCAGTTCTTC
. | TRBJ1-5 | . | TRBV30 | CAWSVGGGSNQPQHF | TGTGCCTGGAGTGTAGGCGGGGGAAGCAATCAGCCCCAGCATTTT
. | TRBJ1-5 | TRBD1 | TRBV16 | CASSQSNPGQPPDQPQHF | TGTGCCAGCAGCCAGTCAAACCCGGGACAGCCCCCTGATCAGCCCCAGCATTTT
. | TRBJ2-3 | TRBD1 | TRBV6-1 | CASSEWGTGRNTDTQYF | TGTGCCAGCAGTGAATGGGGGACAGGGCGAAACACAGATACGCAGTATTTT
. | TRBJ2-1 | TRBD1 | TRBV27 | CASSPPDRQHEQFF | TGTGCCAGCAGTCCCCCGGACAGGCAACATGAGCAGTTCTTC
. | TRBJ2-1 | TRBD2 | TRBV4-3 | CASSRGGGAYNEQFF | TGCGCCAGCAGCCGAGGCGGGGGGGCCTACAATGAGCAGTTCTTC
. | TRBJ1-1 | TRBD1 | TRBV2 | CASSGDRDTEAFF | TGTGCCAGCAGTGGGGACAGAGACACTGAAGCTTTCTTT
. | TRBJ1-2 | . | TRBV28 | CASSSRVFSYGYTF | TGTGCCAGCAGTTCCAGGGTATTCAGCTATGGCTACACCTTC
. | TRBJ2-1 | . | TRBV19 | CASSIGSGNEQFF | TGTGCCAGTAGTATCGGTAGCGGTAATGAGCAGTTCTTC
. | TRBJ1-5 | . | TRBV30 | CAWSVPGGGQPQHF | TGTGCCTGGAGTGTACCCGGCGGGGGTCAGCCCCAGCATTTT